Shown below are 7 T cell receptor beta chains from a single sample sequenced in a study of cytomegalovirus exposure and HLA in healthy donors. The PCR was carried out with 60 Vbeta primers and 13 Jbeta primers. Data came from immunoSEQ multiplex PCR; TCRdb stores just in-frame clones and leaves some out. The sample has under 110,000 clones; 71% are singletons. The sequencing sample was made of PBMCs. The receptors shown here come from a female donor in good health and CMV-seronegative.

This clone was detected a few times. This CDR3 reads CASRELWRNEQFF. CDR3 coding DNA: TGCGCCAGCAGGGAACTATGGCGTAACGAGCAGTTCTTC. The V call is TRBV5-1, the J call TRBJ2-1; D not certain. Germline values: CDR1 SGHRS, CDR2 YFSETQ. The CDR3 consists of 13 residues. V was shortened by 5 bases and J by 10 bases, with 16 bases between the two germline ends.

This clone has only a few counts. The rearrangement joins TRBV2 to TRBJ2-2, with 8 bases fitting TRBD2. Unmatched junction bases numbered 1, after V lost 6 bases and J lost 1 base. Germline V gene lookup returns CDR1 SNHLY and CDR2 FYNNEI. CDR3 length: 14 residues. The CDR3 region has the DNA TGTGCCAGCAGGGGACTAGTGAACACCGGGGAGCTGTTTTTT. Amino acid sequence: CASRGLVNTGELFF.

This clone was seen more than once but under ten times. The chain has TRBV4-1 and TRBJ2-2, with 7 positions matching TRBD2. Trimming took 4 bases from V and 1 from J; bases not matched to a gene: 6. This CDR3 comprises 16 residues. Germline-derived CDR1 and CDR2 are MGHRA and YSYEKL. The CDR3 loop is CASSRLLAENTGELFF. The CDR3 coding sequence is TGCGCCAGCAGCCGATTGCTAGCGGAGAACACCGGGGAGCTGTTTTTT.

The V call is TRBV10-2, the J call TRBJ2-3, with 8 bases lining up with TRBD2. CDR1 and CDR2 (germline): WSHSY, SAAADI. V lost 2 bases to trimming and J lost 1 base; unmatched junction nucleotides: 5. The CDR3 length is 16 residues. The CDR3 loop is CASSENSGKGTDTQYF. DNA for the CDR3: TGCGCCAGCAGTGAGAATAGCGGGAAGGGCACAGATACGCAGTATTTT.

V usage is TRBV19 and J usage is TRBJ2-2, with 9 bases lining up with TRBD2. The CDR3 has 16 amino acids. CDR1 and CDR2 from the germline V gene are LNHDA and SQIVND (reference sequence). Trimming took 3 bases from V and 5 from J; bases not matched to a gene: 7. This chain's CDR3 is CASSMVAGEKTGELFF. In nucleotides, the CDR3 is TGTGCCAGTAGTATGGTAGCGGGAGAAAAAACCGGGGAGCTGTTTTTT.

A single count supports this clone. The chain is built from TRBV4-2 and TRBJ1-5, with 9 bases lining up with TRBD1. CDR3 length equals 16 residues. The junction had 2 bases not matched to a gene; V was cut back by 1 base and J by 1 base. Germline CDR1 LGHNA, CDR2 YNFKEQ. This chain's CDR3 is CASSQGTGESNQPQHF. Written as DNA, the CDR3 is TGTGCCAGCAGCCAAGGGACAGGGGAGAGCAATCAGCCCCAGCATTTT.

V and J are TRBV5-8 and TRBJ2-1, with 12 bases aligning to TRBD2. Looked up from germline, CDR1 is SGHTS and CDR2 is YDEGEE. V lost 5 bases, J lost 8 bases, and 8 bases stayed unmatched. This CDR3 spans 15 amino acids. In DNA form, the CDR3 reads TGTGCCAGCAGACTGGGGCTAGCGGGAGGGGATGAGCAGTTCTTC. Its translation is CASRLGLAGGDEQFF.